The 20 T cell receptor beta chains in this list originate from one sample, sequenced in a study of shared clonotypes between healthy human individuals. Naive CD8 cells comprised CD45RO-negative, CCR7-positively selected cells, excluding terminally differentiated effector memory CD45RA+ cells. Here immunoSEQ multiplex PCR was the method, and the copy in TCRdb shows in-frame clones only, minus some. The data show more than 2 million clones, approximately 95% seen once. The specimen sequenced was naive CD8+ T cells sorted from blood. The receptor set was obtained from a young man in good health.

V and J are TRBV21-1 and TRBJ2-1; the table gives TRBD2 as D, unverified against the DNA. TRBV21-1 is annotated as a pseudogene. The length of the CDR3 is 21 residues. CDR3 amino acids: CASSKGAGFPPLAGGLDEQFF. CDR3 sequence (DNA): TGTGCCAGCAGCAAAGGCGCGGGCTTTCCCCCATTAGCGGGGGGGCTCGATGAGCAGTTCTTC.

Comments on this clone: The same CDR3 can be traced to other DNA sequences in this sample. The chain combines TRBV6-1 with TRBJ2-7; 12 nucleotides match TRBD1. Losses at the gene ends were 6 bases for V and 2 bases for J; bases not matched to a gene: 5. The CDR3 sequence is 15 residues long. Germline V gene sequence: CDR1 MNHNS, CDR2 SASEGT. The CDR3 here is CASSDGTGGPYEQYF. The CDR3, as DNA: TGTGCCAGCAGCGACGGGACAGGGGGCCCCTACGAGCAGTACTTC.

This chain joins TRBV13 and TRBJ2-6; D gene unclear. Germline V gene sequence: CDR1 PRHDT, CDR2 FYEKMQ (reference sequence). V lost 2 bases, J lost 0 bases, and 11 bases lay in between. This CDR3 has 17 amino acids. In DNA, the CDR3 is TGTGCCAGCAGCTTACTTAGTAGAGGCTCTGGGGCCAACGTCCTGACTTTC. Amino acid sequence: CASSLLSRGSGANVLTF.

J is TRBJ2-7 and V is TRBV11-2, with D tentatively TRBD2 (5 bases). The germline V gene has CDR1 SGHAT and CDR2 FQNNGV. The CDR3 runs 12 residues. The V end lost 2 bases, the J end lost 4 bases, and 6 bases lay between the germline ends. Written as DNA, the CDR3 is TGTGCCAGCAGCTTAATAGCGTACGAGCAGTACTTC. Translation: CASSLIAYEQYF.

A note on this clone: This sample includes further DNA sequences coding for the same CDR3. V usage is TRBV19 and J usage is TRBJ2-7, with 10 bases that match TRBD1. In germline, CDR1 is LNHDA, CDR2 SQIVND (reference sequence). CDR3 length: 14 residues. V was pared by 4 bases and J by 4 bases, with 4 bases of the junction left unmatched. The CDR3 sequence: CASSSRDRGYEQYF. CDR3 nucleotides: TGTGCCAGTAGTAGCCGGGACAGGGGTTACGAGCAGTACTTC. Supplemented by reference TRBV19 and TRBJ2-7, the full variable domain reads DGGITQSPKYLFRKEGQNVTLSCEQNLNHDAMYWYRQDPGQGLRLIYYSQIVNDFQKGDIAEGYSVSREKKESFPLTVTSAQKNPTAFYLCASSSRDRGYEQYFGPGTRLTVT.

The CDR3 DNA is TGTGCCAGCACTGAACTAGCGGGAGTGACGCATACGCAGTATTTT. Translating it yields CASTELAGVTHTQYF. The V gene is TRBV27, the J gene TRBJ2-3, with TRBD2 matching 11 bases. CDR1 MNHEY and CDR2 SMNVEV come from the germline V gene (reference sequence). The V and J ends lost 7 bases and 7 bases, in that order; junction bases with no gene match: 10. CDR3 length: 15 amino acids.

The chain employs TRBV18 and TRBJ2-1; TRBD2 matches at 7 bases. Trimming cost V 3 bases and J 9 bases; bases outside gene matches: 17. CDR3 length: 17 residues. The germline V gene has CDR1 KGHSH and CDR2 LQKENI. Written as DNA, the CDR3 is TGTGCCAGCTCACCTCCCCGGACTAGGACGACGTGGGTTGAGCAGTTCTTC. Translated: CASSPPRTRTTWVEQFF. The full variable domain, with the rest looked up from reference TRBV18 and TRBJ2-1, is NAGVMQNPRHLVRRRGQEARLRCSPMKGHSHVYWYRQLPEEGLKFMVYLQKENIIDESGMPKERFSAEFPKEGPSILRIQQVVRGDSAAYFCASSPPRTRTTWVEQFFGPGTRLTVL.

This chain joins TRBV28 and TRBJ2-3; D is undetermined. The CDR3 length is 15 residues. The V end lost 6 bases, the J end lost 3 bases, and 16 bases lay between the germline ends. CDR1 is MDHEN, CDR2 SYDVKM, per germline. CDR3 residues: CASSPPDQLTDTQYF. The CDR3 coding sequence is TGTGCCAGCAGCCCCCCGGACCAACTAACAGATACGCAGTATTTT.

V usage is TRBV5-1 and J usage is TRBJ2-3, with 10 bases fitting TRBD1. The CDR3 covers 16 residues. In germline, CDR1 is SGHRS, CDR2 YFSETQ. The V gene end was trimmed by 4 bases and the J gene end by 2 bases; junction bases not matched to a gene: 7. CDR3 amino acids: CASSPIGTGVTDTQYF. The CDR3 DNA reads TGCGCCAGCAGCCCAATAGGGACAGGGGTCACAGATACGCAGTATTTT. Complete variable domain (other parts from reference TRBV5-1 and TRBJ2-3): KAGVTQTPRYLIKTRGQQVTLSCSPISGHRSVSWYQQTPGQGLQFLFEYFSETQRNKGNFPGRFSGRQFSNSRSEMNVSTLELGDSALYLCASSPIGTGVTDTQYFGPGTRLTVL.

The genes are TRBV5-4 and TRBJ1-1, with D perhaps matching TRBD1 (6 bases). The V end was cut by 7 bases, the J end by 4 bases, with 14 bases between. Germline-derived CDR1 and CDR2 are SGHNT and YYREEE (reference sequence). CDR3 length: 13 amino acids. The CDR3 nucleotides read TGTGCCAGCTTCGATTGGGGGGCCACTGAAGCTTTCTTT. Amino acids: CASFDWGATEAFF. Full variable domain (rest looked up from reference TRBV5-4 and TRBJ1-1): ETGVTQSPTHLIKTRGQQVTLRCSSQSGHNTVSWYQQALGQGPQFIFQYYREEENGRGNFPPRFSGLQFPNYSSELNVNALELDDSALYLCASFDWGATEAFFGQGTRLTVV.

The J gene is TRBJ2-7, the V gene TRBV4-1; possibly TRBD1 for D (6 bases). The V end was cut by 3 bases, the J end by 4 bases, with 16 bases between. The CDR3 has 15 residues. Germline CDR1 MGHRA, CDR2 YSYEKL. CDR3 in DNA: TGCGCCAGCAGCCAGGGACAATATTCCCTTTACGAGCAGTACTTC. As protein: CASSQGQYSLYEQYF.

The chain carries TRBV5-4 and TRBJ1-6; no definite D call. V was shortened by 5 bases and J by 7 bases, with 10 bases between the two germline ends. The CDR3 contains 13 residues. Germline-derived CDR1 and CDR2 are SGHNT and YYREEE (reference sequence). This chain's CDR3 is CASRVETNSPLHF. The DNA for the CDR3 is TGTGCCAGCAGGGTTGAAACCAATTCACCCCTCCACTTT.

The V gene is TRBV9, the J gene TRBJ2-5; TRBD2 is a possible D gene (7 bases). The CDR3 length is 16 residues. V gave up 3 bases and J gave up 5 bases, with 20 bases separating them. Germline values: CDR1 SGDLS, CDR2 YYNGEE. This chain's CDR3 is CASSGGLGGLQETQYF. Written as DNA, the CDR3 is TGTGCCAGCAGCGGAGGACTAGGGGGGCTCCAGGAGACCCAGTACTTC.

V is TRBV30 and J is TRBJ1-1; TRBD1 is a possible D gene (6 bases). V was clipped by 5 bases and J by 5 bases, with 21 bases between them. Germline lookup yields CDR1 GTSNPN and CDR2 SVGIG (reference sequence). This CDR3 has 15 amino acids. The CDR3: CAWPYGLGARTEAFF. The CDR3 coding sequence is TGTGCCTGGCCCTATGGGTTGGGGGCGCGGACTGAAGCTTTCTTT.

In its sample, this clone was seen once. The rearrangement uses TRBV4-3 and TRBJ2-1; D is undetermined. CDR3 size: 15 residues. The germline gives CDR1 LGHNA, CDR2 YSLEER. The V end lost 0 bases, the J end lost 2 bases, and 8 bases lay between the germline ends. The CDR3 sequence is CASSQDPSPYNEQFF. The CDR3 nucleotides read TGCGCCAGCAGCCAAGATCCCAGTCCCTACAATGAGCAGTTCTTC.

For this clone: The junction and the germline gene differ at one end; a read error may be behind it. This chain links TRBV7-8 with TRBJ2-7, with D possibly TRBD1 on 6 matching bases. The V gene's germline CDR1 is SGHVS and CDR2 FQNEAQ. This CDR3 has 16 amino acids. The CDR3 DNA sequence: TGTGCCAGCAGCTTAGCGCTAGGGGACATAGCTACGGCATTCCACTTC. The encoded protein is CASSLALGDIATAFHF.

The chain combines TRBV6-5 with TRBJ2-3; TRBD2 might be the D (5 bases). Between the trimmed V and J ends, which lost 4 bases and 0 bases, there was a span of 5 bases. The CDR3 is 13 amino acids. The germline gives CDR1 MNHEY, CDR2 SVGAGI. The CDR3 DNA reads TGTGCCAGCAGTTGGACTAGCACAGATACGCAGTATTTT. It specifies CASSWTSTDTQYF.

The rearrangement joins TRBV2 to TRBJ2-1; 10 positions match TRBD2. Germline loops: CDR1 SNHLY, CDR2 FYNNEI. V gave up 5 bases and J gave up 3 bases; unmatched junction bases: 16. This CDR3 comprises 19 residues. The CDR3 is CASSPGGSGGPLFYNEQFF. The CDR3 DNA sequence: TGTGCCAGCAGTCCAGGAGGTAGCGGGGGGCCGCTATTCTACAATGAGCAGTTCTTC.

This clone was picked up one time. This chain uses TRBV18 with TRBJ2-1; TRBD1 agrees at 8 bases. Germline CDR1 and CDR2: KGHSH and LQKENI. V was pared by 6 bases and J by 3 bases, with 10 bases of the junction left unmatched. The CDR3 length is 16 residues. CDR3 protein: CASSLAGTGLYNEQFF. For the CDR3, the DNA is TGTGCCAGCTCTCTAGCCGGGACAGGCCTCTACAATGAGCAGTTCTTC.

This chain links TRBV6-6 with TRBJ2-7, with 7 bases lining up with TRBD2. CDR3 length equals 14 residues. Germline CDR1 is MNHNY and CDR2 is SVGAGI (reference sequence). V lost 5 bases to trimming and J lost 2 bases; unmatched junction nucleotides: 6. The CDR3: CASSQGGSPYEQYF. CDR3 DNA sequence: TGTGCCAGCAGTCAGGGCGGGAGCCCCTACGAGCAGTACTTC.